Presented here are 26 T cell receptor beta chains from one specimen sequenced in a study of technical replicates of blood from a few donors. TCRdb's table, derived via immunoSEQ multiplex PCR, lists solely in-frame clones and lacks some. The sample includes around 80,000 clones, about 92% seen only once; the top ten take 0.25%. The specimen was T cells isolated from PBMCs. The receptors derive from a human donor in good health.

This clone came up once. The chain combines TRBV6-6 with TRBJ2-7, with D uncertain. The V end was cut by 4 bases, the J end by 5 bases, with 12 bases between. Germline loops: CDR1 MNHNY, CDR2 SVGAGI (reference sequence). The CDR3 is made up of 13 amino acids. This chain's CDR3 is CASSSPLSDEQYF. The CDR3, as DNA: TGTGCCAGCAGTTCGCCGTTGAGCGACGAGCAGTACTTC.

The DNA for the CDR3 is TGTGCCAGCAGCTTAGCGCTAATTCCGACAGCAGCTAACTATGGCTACACCTTC. Translation gives CASSLALIPTAANYGYTF. This rearrangement joins TRBV7-2 to TRBJ1-2; TRBD1 might be the D (5 bases). The V end was cut by 0 bases, the J end by 0 bases, with 17 bases between. Germline V CDR1 and CDR2: SGHTA, FQGNSA. The CDR3 spans 18 residues.

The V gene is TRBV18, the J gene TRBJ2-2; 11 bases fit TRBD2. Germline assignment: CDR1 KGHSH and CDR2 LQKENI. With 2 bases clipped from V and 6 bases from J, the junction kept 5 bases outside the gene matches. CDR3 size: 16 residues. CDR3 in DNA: TGTGCCAGCTCACCAGTAGCGGGAGGGATCGCCGGGGAGCTGTTTTTT. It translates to CASSPVAGGIAGELFF.

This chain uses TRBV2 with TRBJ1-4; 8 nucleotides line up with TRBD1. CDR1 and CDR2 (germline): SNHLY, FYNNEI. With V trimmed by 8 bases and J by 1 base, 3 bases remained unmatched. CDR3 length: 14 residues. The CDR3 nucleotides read TGTGCCAGCTCAGACAGGGGAACTAATGAAAAACTGTTTTTT. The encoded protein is CASSDRGTNEKLFF.

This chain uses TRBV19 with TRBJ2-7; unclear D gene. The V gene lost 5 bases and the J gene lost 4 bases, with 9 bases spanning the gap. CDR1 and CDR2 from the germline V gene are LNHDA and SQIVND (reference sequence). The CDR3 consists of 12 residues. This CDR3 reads CASSVTPYEQYF. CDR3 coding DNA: TGTGCCAGTAGTGTGACACCTTACGAGCAGTACTTC.

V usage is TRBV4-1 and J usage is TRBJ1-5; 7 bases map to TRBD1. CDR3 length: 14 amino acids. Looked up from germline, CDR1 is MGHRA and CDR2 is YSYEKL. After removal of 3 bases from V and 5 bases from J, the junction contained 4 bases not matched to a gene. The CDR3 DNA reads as TGCGCCAGCAGCCAGGCCAGGGGGGATCAGCCCCAGCATTTT. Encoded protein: CASSQARGDQPQHF.

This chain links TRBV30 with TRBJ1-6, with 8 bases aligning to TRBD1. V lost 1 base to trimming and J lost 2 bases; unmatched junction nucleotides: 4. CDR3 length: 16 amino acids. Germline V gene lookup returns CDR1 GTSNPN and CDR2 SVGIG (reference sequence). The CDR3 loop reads CAWSEDRVTYNSPLHF. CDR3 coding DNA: TGTGCCTGGAGTGAGGACAGGGTAACCTATAATTCACCCCTCCACTTT.

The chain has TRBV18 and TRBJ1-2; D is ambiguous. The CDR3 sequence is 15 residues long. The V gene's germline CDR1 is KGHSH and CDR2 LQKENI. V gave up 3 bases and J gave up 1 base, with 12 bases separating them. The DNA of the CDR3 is TGTGCCAGCTCACCCCCCGGTCGGGGTAACTATGGCTACACCTTC. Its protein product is CASSPPGRGNYGYTF.

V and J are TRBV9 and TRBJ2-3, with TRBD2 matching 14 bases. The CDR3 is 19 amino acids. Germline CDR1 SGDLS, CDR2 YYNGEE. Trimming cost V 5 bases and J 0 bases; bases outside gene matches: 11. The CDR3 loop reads CASRGPGLAGVGSTDTQYF. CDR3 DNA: TGTGCCAGCAGGGGCCCGGGACTAGCGGGAGTGGGGAGCACAGATACGCAGTATTTT.

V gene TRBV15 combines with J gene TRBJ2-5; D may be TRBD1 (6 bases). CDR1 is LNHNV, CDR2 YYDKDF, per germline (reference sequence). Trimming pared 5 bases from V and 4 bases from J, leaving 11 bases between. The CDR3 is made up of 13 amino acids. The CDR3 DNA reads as TGTGCCACCAGCGTCAGGGGTTTAGAGACCCAGTACTTC. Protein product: CATSVRGLETQYF.

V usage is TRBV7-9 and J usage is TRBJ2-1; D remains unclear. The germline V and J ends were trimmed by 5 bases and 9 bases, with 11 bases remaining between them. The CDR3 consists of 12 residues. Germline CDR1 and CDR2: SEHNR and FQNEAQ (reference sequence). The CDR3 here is CASSPVGSEQFF. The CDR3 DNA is TGTGCCAGCAGCCCGGTGGGCAGTGAGCAGTTCTTC.

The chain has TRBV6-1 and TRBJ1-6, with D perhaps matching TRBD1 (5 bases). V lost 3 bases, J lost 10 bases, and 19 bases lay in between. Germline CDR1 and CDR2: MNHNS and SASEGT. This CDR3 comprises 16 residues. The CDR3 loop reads CASSDQGPRLGSPLHF. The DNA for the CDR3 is TGTGCCAGCAGTGACCAGGGTCCCCGTCTCGGGTCACCCCTCCACTTT.

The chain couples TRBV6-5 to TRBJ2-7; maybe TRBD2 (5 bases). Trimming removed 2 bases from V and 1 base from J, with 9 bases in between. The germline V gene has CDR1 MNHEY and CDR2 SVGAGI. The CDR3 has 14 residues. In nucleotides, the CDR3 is TGTGCCAGCAGTTACACCTGGAGGTCCTACGAGCAGTACTTC. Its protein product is CASSYTWRSYEQYF.

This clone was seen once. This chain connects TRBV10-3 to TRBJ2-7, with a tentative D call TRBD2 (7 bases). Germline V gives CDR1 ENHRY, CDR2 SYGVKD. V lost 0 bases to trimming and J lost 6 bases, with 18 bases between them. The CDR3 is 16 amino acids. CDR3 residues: CAISESGGGGKFEQYF. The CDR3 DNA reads TGTGCCATCAGTGAGTCTGGGGGAGGGGGGAAGTTCGAGCAGTACTTC.

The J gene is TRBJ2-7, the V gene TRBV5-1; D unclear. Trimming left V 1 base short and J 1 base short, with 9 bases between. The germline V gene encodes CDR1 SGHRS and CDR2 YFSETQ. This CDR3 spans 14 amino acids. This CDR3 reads CASSLSPPSYEQYF. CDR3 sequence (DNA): TGCGCCAGCAGCTTGTCTCCCCCGTCCTACGAGCAGTACTTC.

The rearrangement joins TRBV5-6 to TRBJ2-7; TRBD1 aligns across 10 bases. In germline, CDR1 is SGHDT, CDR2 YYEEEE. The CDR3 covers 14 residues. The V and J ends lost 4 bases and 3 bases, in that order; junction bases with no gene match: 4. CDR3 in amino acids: CASSGTGEDYEQYF. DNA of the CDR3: TGTGCCAGCAGCGGGACAGGGGAGGACTACGAGCAGTACTTC.

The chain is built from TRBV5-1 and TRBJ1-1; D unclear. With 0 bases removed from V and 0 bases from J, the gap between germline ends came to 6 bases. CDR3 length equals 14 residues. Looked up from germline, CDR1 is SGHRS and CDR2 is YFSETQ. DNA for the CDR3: TGCGCCAGCAGCTTGGACAAAATGAACACTGAAGCTTTCTTT. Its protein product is CASSLDKMNTEAFF.

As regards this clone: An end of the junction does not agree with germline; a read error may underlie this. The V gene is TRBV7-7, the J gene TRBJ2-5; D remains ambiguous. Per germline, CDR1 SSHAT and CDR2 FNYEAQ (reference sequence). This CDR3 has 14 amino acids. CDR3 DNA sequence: TGTGCTAGCAGCTTAGGCACGGCGGAAGAGACCCAGTACTTC. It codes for CASSLGTAEETQYF.

CDR3 nucleotides: TGCGCCAGCAGCCATCTCCAGACAGGGGACCACTATGGCTACACCTTC. This translates into CASSHLQTGDHYGYTF. This chain connects TRBV4-1 to TRBJ1-2; 8 bases agree with TRBD1. Per germline, CDR1 MGHRA and CDR2 YSYEKL. V lost 3 bases and J lost 3; bases outside the gene matches: 9. CDR3 length equals 16 residues.

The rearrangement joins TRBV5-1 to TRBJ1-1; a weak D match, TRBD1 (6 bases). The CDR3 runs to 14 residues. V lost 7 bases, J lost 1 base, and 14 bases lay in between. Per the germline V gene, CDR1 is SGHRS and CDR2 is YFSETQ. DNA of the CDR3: TGCGCCAGCGCGACAGGCGCGGGGAACACTGAAGCTTTCTTT. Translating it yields CASATGAGNTEAFF.

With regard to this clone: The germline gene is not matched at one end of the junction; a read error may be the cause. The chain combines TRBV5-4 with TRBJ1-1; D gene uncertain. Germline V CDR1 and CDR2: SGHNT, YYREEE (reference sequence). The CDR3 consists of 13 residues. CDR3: CASRLAGNTEAFF. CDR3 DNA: TGTGCCAGCAGATTGGCCGGGAACACTGAAGCTTTCTTT.

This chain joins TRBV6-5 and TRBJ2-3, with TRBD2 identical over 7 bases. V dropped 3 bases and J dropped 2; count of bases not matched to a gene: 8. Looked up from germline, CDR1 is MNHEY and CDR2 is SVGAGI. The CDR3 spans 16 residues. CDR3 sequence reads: CASSYLASGNTDTQYF. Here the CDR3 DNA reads TGTGCCAGCAGTTATTTGGCTAGCGGAAACACAGATACGCAGTATTTT.

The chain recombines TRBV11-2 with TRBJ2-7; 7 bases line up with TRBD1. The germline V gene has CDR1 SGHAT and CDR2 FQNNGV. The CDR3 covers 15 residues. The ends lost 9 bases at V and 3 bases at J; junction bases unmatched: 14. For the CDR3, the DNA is TGTGCCAGTTTAGATCCGAGGGGGCGCTTCTACGAGCAGTACTTC. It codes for CASLDPRGRFYEQYF.

CDR3 region: CASRTGQRASQYF. As DNA, the CDR3 is TGTGCCAGCAGAACGGGACAGAGGGCTTCGCAGTACTTC. The gene calls are TRBV6-6 and TRBJ2-7; the match to TRBD1 covers 7 bases. J gave up 9 bases and V 6 bases, and 11 bases lay outside the gene matches. CDR1 and CDR2 (germline): MNHNY, SVGAGI (reference sequence). The CDR3 loop spans 13 amino acids.

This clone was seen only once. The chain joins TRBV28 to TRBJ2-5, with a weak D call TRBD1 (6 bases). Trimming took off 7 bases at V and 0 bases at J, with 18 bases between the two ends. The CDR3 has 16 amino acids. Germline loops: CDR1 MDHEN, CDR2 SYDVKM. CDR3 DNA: TGTGCCAGCAATCGTGGACAGACCCCCTACCAAGAGACCCAGTACTTC. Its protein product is CASNRGQTPYQETQYF.

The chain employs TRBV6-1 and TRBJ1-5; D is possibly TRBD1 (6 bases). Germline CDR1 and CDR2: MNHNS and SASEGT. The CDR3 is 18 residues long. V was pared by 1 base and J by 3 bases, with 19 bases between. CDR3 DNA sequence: TGTGCCAGCAGTGAAGTCCCGGACAGTATCCTCTTCAATCAGCCCCAGCATTTT. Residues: CASSEVPDSILFNQPQHF.